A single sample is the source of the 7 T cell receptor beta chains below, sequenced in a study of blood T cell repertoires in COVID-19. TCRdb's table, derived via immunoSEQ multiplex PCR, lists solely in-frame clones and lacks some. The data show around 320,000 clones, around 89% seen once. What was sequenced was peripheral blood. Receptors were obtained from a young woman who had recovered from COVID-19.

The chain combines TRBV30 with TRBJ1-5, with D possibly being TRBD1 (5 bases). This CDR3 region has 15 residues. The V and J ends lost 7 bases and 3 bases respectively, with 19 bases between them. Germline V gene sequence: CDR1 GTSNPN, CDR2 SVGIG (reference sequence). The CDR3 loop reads CAFAIHQGDNQPQHF. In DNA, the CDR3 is TGTGCCTTTGCAATCCATCAGGGCGACAATCAGCCCCAGCATTTT.

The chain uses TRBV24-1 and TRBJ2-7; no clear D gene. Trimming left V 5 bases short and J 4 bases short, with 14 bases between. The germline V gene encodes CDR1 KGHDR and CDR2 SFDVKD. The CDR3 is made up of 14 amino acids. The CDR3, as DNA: TGTGCCACCAGTGCGGGTAACAACAATTACGAGCAGTACTTC. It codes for CATSAGNNNYEQYF.

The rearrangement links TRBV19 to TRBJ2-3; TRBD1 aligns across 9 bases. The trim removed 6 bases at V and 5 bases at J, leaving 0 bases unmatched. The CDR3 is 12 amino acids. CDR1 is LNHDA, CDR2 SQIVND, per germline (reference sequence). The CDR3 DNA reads TGTGCCAGTAGGGACAGGGGAGATACGCAGTATTTT. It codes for CASRDRGDTQYF.

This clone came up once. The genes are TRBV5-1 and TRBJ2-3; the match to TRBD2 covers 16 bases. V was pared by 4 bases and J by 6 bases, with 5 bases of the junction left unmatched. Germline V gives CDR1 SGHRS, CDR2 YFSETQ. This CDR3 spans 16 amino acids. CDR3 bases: TGCGCCAGCAGCGCCGGGACTAGCGGGGGGGCGGATACGCAGTATTTT. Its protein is CASSAGTSGGADTQYF.

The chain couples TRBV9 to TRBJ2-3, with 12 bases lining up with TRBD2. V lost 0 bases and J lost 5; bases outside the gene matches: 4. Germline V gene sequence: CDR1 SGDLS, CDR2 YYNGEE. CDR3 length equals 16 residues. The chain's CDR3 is CASSVASGGAGDTQYF. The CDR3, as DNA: TGTGCCAGCAGCGTAGCTAGCGGGGGGGCCGGAGATACGCAGTATTTT.

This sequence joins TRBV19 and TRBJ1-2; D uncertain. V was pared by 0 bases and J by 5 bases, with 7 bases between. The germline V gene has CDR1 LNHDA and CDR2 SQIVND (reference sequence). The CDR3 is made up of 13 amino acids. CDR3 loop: CASSIDSPYGYTF. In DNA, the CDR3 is TGTGCCAGTAGTATAGATAGTCCATATGGCTACACCTTC.

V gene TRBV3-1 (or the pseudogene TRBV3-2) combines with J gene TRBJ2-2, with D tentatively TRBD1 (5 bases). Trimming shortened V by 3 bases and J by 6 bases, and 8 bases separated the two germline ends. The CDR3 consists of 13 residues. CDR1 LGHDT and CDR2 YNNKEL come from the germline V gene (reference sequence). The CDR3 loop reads CASSHRVAGELFF. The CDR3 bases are TGTGCCAGCAGCCACAGGGTGGCCGGGGAGCTGTTTTTT.